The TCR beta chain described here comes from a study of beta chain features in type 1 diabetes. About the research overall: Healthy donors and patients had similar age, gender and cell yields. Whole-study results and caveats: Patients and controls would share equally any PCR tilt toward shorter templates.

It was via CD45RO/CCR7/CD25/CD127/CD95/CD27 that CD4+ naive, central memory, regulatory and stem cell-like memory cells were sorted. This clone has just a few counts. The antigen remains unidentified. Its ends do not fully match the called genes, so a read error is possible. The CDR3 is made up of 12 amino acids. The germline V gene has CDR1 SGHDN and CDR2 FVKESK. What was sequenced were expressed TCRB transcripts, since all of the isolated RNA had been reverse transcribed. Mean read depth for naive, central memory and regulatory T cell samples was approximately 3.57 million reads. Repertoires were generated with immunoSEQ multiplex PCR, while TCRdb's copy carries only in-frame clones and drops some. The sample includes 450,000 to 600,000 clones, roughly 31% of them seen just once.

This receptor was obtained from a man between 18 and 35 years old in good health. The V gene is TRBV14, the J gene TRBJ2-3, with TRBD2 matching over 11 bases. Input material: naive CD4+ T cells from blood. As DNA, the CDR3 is TGTGCCAGCAGCCAAGAACTAGCGGGAGAAGTTTTT. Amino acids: CASSQELAGEVF.